The T cell receptor (beta chain) described here comes from a study of T cell clonotyping in hematopoietic cell transplantation. For the study at large: Pretransplant recipient samples were taken after cytoreduction. Study-wide results and limits: Pathologically expanded recipient clonotypes increased progressively from day 30 to day 180 as diversity fell. Graft donor and pretransplant recipient Inverse Simpson Index values predicted broader posttransplant TCR diversity.

The CDR3 runs 16 residues. Looked up from germline, CDR1 is SGHVS and CDR2 is FQNEAQ. Trimming cost V 4 bases and J 4 bases, with 17 bases left between them. The assay was immunoSEQ multiplex PCR, and TCRdb's table has in-frame clones only and misses some. The sample lists some 26,000 clones, about four fifths seen once, with 1.8% in the top ten. A word on this clone: The antigen is not known.

Time point in this sample: recipient sample about 28 days before transplant, after cytoreduction. The sequencing here drew on peripheral blood mononuclear cells, taken before stem cell transplant. The sequence was obtained from a man in his forties with acute myeloid leukemia. Some clones in this sample may be carry-over from other donors' samples. V usage is TRBV7-8 and J usage is TRBJ2-1; tentatively, D is TRBD2 (6 bases). CDR3 sequence reads: CASSSSGTQRYNEQFF. The CDR3 DNA reads as TGTGCCAGCAGCTCTTCCGGGACTCAAAGATACAATGAGCAGTTCTTC.